The 6 T cell receptor beta chains below were found in one sample sequenced in a study of cytomegalovirus exposure and HLA in healthy donors. Primers: 60 Vbeta forward and 13 Jbeta reverse. The protocol was immunoSEQ multiplex PCR, while the TCRdb copy is restricted to in-frame clones and leaves out a portion. The data contain roughly 81,000 clones, under 85% of them seen just once; the ten biggest clones take up 2% to 2.5%. The sequenced material came from PBMCs. The receptors come from a boy younger than 18 in good health and CMV-seronegative.

This chain connects TRBV4-2 to TRBJ2-2; weak D call: TRBD2 (5 bases). The V gene lost 1 base and the J gene lost 3 bases, with 12 bases spanning the gap. Germline loops: CDR1 LGHNA, CDR2 YNFKEQ. There are 16 residues in the CDR3. CDR3 sequence: CASSQVSTTYTGELFF. CDR3 sequence (DNA): TGTGCCAGCAGCCAAGTGTCGACTACATACACCGGGGAGCTGTTTTTT.

The chain joins TRBV18 to TRBJ1-1; no reliable D call. This CDR3 comprises 13 residues. V was shortened by 3 bases and J by 3 bases, with 8 bases between the two germline ends. Germline V gene sequence: CDR1 KGHSH, CDR2 LQKENI. The CDR3 is CASSPRQDTEAFF. The DNA for the CDR3 is TGTGCCAGCTCACCCCGTCAGGACACTGAAGCTTTCTTT.

The chain couples TRBV4-3 to TRBJ1-6, with TRBD1 identical over 7 bases. The CDR3 has 15 residues. Per the germline V gene, CDR1 is LGHNA and CDR2 is YSLEER. The trim removed 5 bases at V and 7 bases at J, leaving 8 bases unmatched. For the CDR3, the DNA is TGCGCCAGCAGCACCCGGACAGGAGGAAATTCACCCCTCCACTTT. Protein: CASSTRTGGNSPLHF.

The V gene is TRBV4-3, the J gene TRBJ2-1, with 10 bases identical to TRBD2. The length of the CDR3 is 17 residues. CDR1 is LGHNA, CDR2 YSLEER, per germline. J was trimmed by 7 bases and V by 5 bases; bases with no gene match: 14. DNA of the CDR3: TGCGCCAGCAGCTACGACCCAGCGGGGGGGCCGGGGAATGAGCAGTTCTTC. As protein: CASSYDPAGGPGNEQFF.

The chain uses TRBV19 and TRBJ1-1, with no clear D. Germline values: CDR1 LNHDA, CDR2 SQIVND (reference sequence). V gave up 3 bases and J gave up 3 bases, with 5 bases separating them. The CDR3 is 12 amino acids. CDR3 DNA sequence: TGTGCCAGTAGTATCGGTTACACTGAAGCTTTCTTT. It is translated as CASSIGYTEAFF.

J is TRBJ2-1 and V is TRBV28; possible D gene TRBD2, 6 bases. CDR3 length equals 14 residues. Germline V gene lookup returns CDR1 MDHEN and CDR2 SYDVKM. Trimming removed 9 bases from V and 0 bases from J, with 12 bases in between. As DNA, the CDR3 is TGTGCCAGTTTCGACGGGAGCTCCTACAATGAGCAGTTCTTC. Its protein product is CASFDGSSYNEQFF.